The present TCR beta chain was sequenced within a study of T cell responses to AZD1222 COVID-19 vaccine. As for the study in general: Pooled together were second doses at about 4 or about 12 weeks.

Study results and caveats: Clonal diversity was possibly underestimated; the donors were predominantly white British and more often female. Only 5 to 7 AZD1222 recipients were seropositive at baseline. Every sample of the repertoires postdated the peak T cell response.

Method: immunoSEQ multiplex PCR; TCRdb's copy keeps in-frame clones and lacks some. The sample holds 90,000 to 130,000 clones; approximately 85% are singletons and the top ten take 3.5% to 5.5%. Turning to this clone: Its antigen remains unknown.

CDR1 and CDR2 from the germline V gene are SQVTM and ANQGSEA. V shed 4 bases and J 6 bases; nucleotides not matched to a gene: 8. The CDR3 has 13 residues. This clonotype was obtained from an adult in good health. V usage is TRBV29-1 and J usage is TRBJ1-2, with 7 bases matching TRBD1. The source material was peripheral blood, sampled on day 0 of AZD1222 vaccination. DNA for the CDR3: TGCAGCGTTGGGGGACCAGGGGGTCATGGCTACACCTTC. As protein: CSVGGPGGHGYTF. Variable domain in full (rest from reference TRBV29-1 and TRBJ1-2): SAVISQKPSRDICQRGTSLTIQCQVDSQVTMMFWYRQQPGQSLTLIATANQGSEATYESGFVIDKFPISRPNLTFSTLTVSNMSPEDSSIYLCSVGGPGGHGYTFGSGTRLTVV.